These T cell receptor beta chains were read from a single sample in a study of blood T cell repertoires in COVID-19. The protocol was immunoSEQ multiplex PCR, while the TCRdb copy is restricted to in-frame clones and leaves out a portion. The data contain a few hundred thousand clones, 85% to 90% of them singletons. Source material: peripheral blood. Receptors were obtained from a woman in her twenties or thirties with COVID-19, enrolled during active disease. The CDR3 runs from the conserved cysteine through the conserved F or W. Each record gives: CDR3 protein, CDR3 DNA, D gene, clone size, V gene, J gene. A D gene is named only where the DNA matches it firmly. Rows give clone size only sometimes, using once, few, many, or a class for an expanded clone.

CDR3 protein: CASSEAGGFQETQYF
CDR3 DNA: TGTGCCAGCAGTGAAGCGGGGGGGTTTCAAGAGACCCAGTACTTC
D gene: TRBD2
clone size: once
V gene: TRBV6-1
J gene: TRBJ2-5

CDR3 protein: CASSLNRVSYEQYF
CDR3 DNA: TGTGCCAGCAGCTTAAACAGGGTCTCCTACGAGCAGTACTTC
D gene: .
clone size: once
V gene: TRBV7-2
J gene: TRBJ2-7

CDR3 protein: CASGTENTGELFF
CDR3 DNA: TGTGCCAGCGGGACAGAGAACACCGGGGAGCTGTTTTTT
D gene: TRBD1
clone size: .
V gene: TRBV7-9
J gene: TRBJ2-2

CDR3 protein: CASSYGRDSGNTIYF
CDR3 DNA: TGTGCCAGCAGTTATGGGCGGGACTCTGGAAACACCATATATTTT
D gene: .
clone size: .
V gene: TRBV6-6
J gene: TRBJ1-3

CDR3 protein: CASRAAWTRRETQYF
CDR3 DNA: TGTGCCAGCAGGGCTGCCTGGACTAGGCGGGAGACCCAGTACTTC
D gene: TRBD2
clone size: .
V gene: TRBV2
J gene: TRBJ2-5

CDR3 protein: CASSLPGMGSGANVLTF
CDR3 DNA: TGTGCCAGCAGCTTACCAGGGATGGGCTCTGGGGCCAACGTCCTGACTTTC
D gene: .
clone size: .
V gene: TRBV5-6
J gene: TRBJ2-6

CDR3 protein: CASSRGQEGLYYGYTF
CDR3 DNA: TGTGCCAGCAGCCGGGGACAGGAGGGGCTATACTATGGCTACACCTTC
D gene: TRBD1
clone size: .
V gene: TRBV3-1/TRBV3-2
J gene: TRBJ1-2

CDR3 protein: CASSPTGGPNTEAFF
CDR3 DNA: TGTGCCAGCAGCCCCACTGGAGGGCCGAACACTGAAGCTTTCTTT
D gene: .
clone size: .
V gene: TRBV6-4
J gene: TRBJ1-1

CDR3 protein: CASSTPRGGLTEAFF
CDR3 DNA: TGTGCCAGCAGCACTCCGCGGGGGGGGCTGACTGAAGCTTTCTTT
D gene: .
clone size: .
V gene: TRBV5-4
J gene: TRBJ1-1

CDR3 protein: CASSEEVRGGNQPQHF
CDR3 DNA: TGTGCCAGCAGTGAAGAGGTACGAGGAGGCAATCAGCCCCAGCATTTT
D gene: .
clone size: .
V gene: TRBV6-1
J gene: TRBJ1-5

CDR3 protein: CASSLGWGVDTEAFF
CDR3 DNA: TGTGCCAGCAGCTTAGGCTGGGGCGTCGACACTGAAGCTTTCTTT
D gene: .
clone size: .
V gene: TRBV13
J gene: TRBJ1-1

CDR3 protein: CASSLGNPIRLATGELFF
CDR3 DNA: TGTGCCAGCAGCTTAGGGAATCCGATCCGGCTAGCGACCGGGGAGCTGTTTTTT
D gene: .
clone size: .
V gene: TRBV13
J gene: TRBJ2-2

CDR3 protein: CASSTGQINQPQHF
CDR3 DNA: TGCGCCAGCAGCACCGGACAGATTAATCAGCCCCAGCATTTT
D gene: .
clone size: .
V gene: TRBV5-1
J gene: TRBJ1-5

CDR3 protein: CASSSQGGFQETQYF
CDR3 DNA: TGTGCCAGTAGTTCACAAGGAGGGTTCCAAGAGACCCAGTACTTC
D gene: .
clone size: .
V gene: TRBV19
J gene: TRBJ2-5

CDR3 protein: CAWSHPRGPNTEAFF
CDR3 DNA: TGTGCCTGGAGTCATCCTAGGGGGCCGAACACTGAAGCTTTCTTT
D gene: TRBD1
clone size: few
V gene: TRBV30
J gene: TRBJ1-1

CDR3 protein: CASRTFLTATNEKLFF
CDR3 DNA: TGTGCCAGCAGGACCTTTCTGACAGCAACTAATGAAAAACTGTTTTTT
D gene: .
clone size: .
V gene: TRBV3-1/TRBV3-2
J gene: TRBJ1-4

CDR3 protein: CATSETGSRGEKLFF
CDR3 DNA: TGTGCCACCAGTGAAACGGGATCTCGGGGTGAAAAACTGTTTTTT
D gene: .
clone size: .
V gene: TRBV24-1
J gene: TRBJ1-4

CDR3 protein: CAWSEGGMNTEAFF
CDR3 DNA: TGTGCCTGGAGTGAAGGAGGGATGAACACTGAAGCTTTCTTT
D gene: .
clone size: .
V gene: TRBV30
J gene: TRBJ1-1

CDR3 protein: CASSHTNTGELFF
CDR3 DNA: TGTGCCAGCAGCCATACAAACACCGGGGAGCTGTTTTTT
D gene: .
clone size: .
V gene: TRBV7-9
J gene: TRBJ2-2

CDR3 protein: CATSIGVSKTQYF
CDR3 DNA: TGTGCCACCAGCATCGGGGTCTCTAAGACCCAGTACTTC
D gene: .
clone size: .
V gene: TRBV15
J gene: TRBJ2-5

CDR3 protein: CASSSDRGSRINTEAFF
CDR3 DNA: TGTGCCAGCAGCTCTGATCGGGGTTCCAGGATTAACACTGAAGCTTTCTTT
D gene: .
clone size: .
V gene: TRBV7-2
J gene: TRBJ1-1

CDR3 protein: CASSYGGSGYNSPLHF
CDR3 DNA: TGTGCCAGCAGTTATGGAGGGAGTGGCTATAATTCACCCCTCCACTTT
D gene: .
clone size: .
V gene: TRBV6-5
J gene: TRBJ1-6

CDR3 protein: CASSTVGDQETQYF
CDR3 DNA: TGTGCCAGCAGCACAGTCGGGGACCAAGAGACCCAGTACTTC
D gene: .
clone size: .
V gene: TRBV7-2
J gene: TRBJ2-5

CDR3 protein: CASSVQDRGTGPQHF
CDR3 DNA: TGTGCCAGCAGTGTCCAGGACAGGGGGACGGGGCCCCAGCATTTT
D gene: TRBD1
clone size: .
V gene: TRBV25-1
J gene: TRBJ1-5

CDR3 protein: CASSYAPAGALQETQYF
CDR3 DNA: TGTGCCAGCAGTTACGCCCCAGCGGGGGCCCTCCAAGAGACCCAGTACTTC
D gene: TRBD2
clone size: .
V gene: TRBV6-2/TRBV6-3
J gene: TRBJ2-5

CDR3 protein: CASSLGGWGGAFF
CDR3 DNA: TGTGCCAGCAGCTTAGGGGGTTGGGGGGGGGCTTTCTTT
D gene: .
clone size: once
V gene: TRBV7-9
J gene: TRBJ1-1

CDR3 protein: CASSGSFSGNTIYF
CDR3 DNA: TGTGCCAGTAGTGGTAGTTTCTCTGGAAACACCATATATTTT
D gene: .
clone size: once
V gene: TRBV19
J gene: TRBJ1-3

CDR3 protein: CASSPPGQGYHEQFF
CDR3 DNA: TGTGCCAGCAGCCCTCCCGGACAGGGGTACCATGAGCAGTTCTTC
D gene: TRBD1
clone size: .
V gene: TRBV7-9
J gene: TRBJ2-1

CDR3 protein: CASSFGPPIDVRAGNTIYF
CDR3 DNA: TGCGCCAGCAGCTTCGGACCCCCGATTGACGTCAGGGCTGGAAACACCATATATTTT
D gene: .
clone size: once
V gene: TRBV5-1
J gene: TRBJ1-3

CDR3 protein: CASSKSFEQPQHF
CDR3 DNA: TGTGCCAGCAGCAAAAGTTTTGAGCAGCCCCAGCATTTT
D gene: .
clone size: .
V gene: TRBV21-1
J gene: TRBJ1-5

CDR3 protein: CASRPPPGNNEQFF
CDR3 DNA: TGTGCCAGCAGACCACCCCCGGGGAACAATGAGCAGTTCTTC
D gene: .
clone size: .
V gene: TRBV27
J gene: TRBJ2-1

CDR3 protein: CASISRTGDTGELFF
CDR3 DNA: TGCGCCAGCATTTCCCGGACAGGGGATACCGGGGAGCTGTTTTTT
D gene: TRBD1
clone size: .
V gene: TRBV10-2
J gene: TRBJ2-2

CDR3 protein: CASRRTGTGVYEQYF
CDR3 DNA: TGTGCCAGCAGACGGACCGGGACAGGGGTCTACGAGCAGTACTTC
D gene: TRBD1
clone size: once
V gene: TRBV7-2
J gene: TRBJ2-7

CDR3 protein: CASSVLPETGFYEQYF
CDR3 DNA: TGTGCCAGCAGCGTTCTTCCAGAGACAGGGTTCTACGAGCAGTACTTC
D gene: TRBD1
clone size: .
V gene: TRBV9
J gene: TRBJ2-7

CDR3 protein: CASSRAGPGHEQYF
CDR3 DNA: TGTGCCAGCAGTCGAGCGGGCCCAGGCCACGAGCAGTACTTC
D gene: .
clone size: few
V gene: TRBV27
J gene: TRBJ2-7

CDR3 protein: CASSPTWGQLNSPLHF
CDR3 DNA: TGCGCCAGCAGCCCTACCTGGGGACAGCTTAATTCACCCCTCCACTTT
D gene: TRBD1
clone size: .
V gene: TRBV4-3
J gene: TRBJ1-6

CDR3 protein: CASSLGGQVGGYTF
CDR3 DNA: TGTGCCAGCAGCTTAGGGGGACAGGTCGGCGGCTACACCTTC
D gene: TRBD1
clone size: .
V gene: TRBV7-2
J gene: TRBJ1-2

CDR3 protein: CASSGTMTGEETQYF
CDR3 DNA: TGTGCCAGCTCCGGAACTATGACAGGGGAAGAGACCCAGTACTTC
D gene: TRBD1
clone size: .
V gene: TRBV19
J gene: TRBJ2-5

CDR3 protein: CASSLTAHTDTQYF
CDR3 DNA: TGTGCCAGCAGTTTGACAGCCCACACAGATACGCAGTATTTT
D gene: .
clone size: .
V gene: TRBV7-9
J gene: TRBJ2-3

CDR3 protein: CASSKRGSNQPQHF
CDR3 DNA: TGTGCCAGCAGCAAACGCGGTAGCAATCAGCCCCAGCATTTT
D gene: .
clone size: .
V gene: TRBV5-6
J gene: TRBJ1-5

CDR3 protein: CASSLTPKHLHF
CDR3 DNA: TGTGCCAGCAGTCTCACCCCAAAGCACCTCCACTTT
D gene: .
clone size: .
V gene: TRBV11-3
J gene: TRBJ1-6

CDR3 protein: CASSIKPGDQPQHF
CDR3 DNA: TGTGCCAGTAGTATCAAACCGGGGGATCAGCCCCAGCATTTT
D gene: .
clone size: .
V gene: TRBV19
J gene: TRBJ1-5

CDR3 protein: CASRPLALREDTQYF
CDR3 DNA: TGCGCCAGCAGGCCTCTAGCGCTACGCGAGGATACGCAGTATTTT
D gene: .
clone size: .
V gene: TRBV5-1
J gene: TRBJ2-3

CDR3 protein: CASSDGAGANVLTF
CDR3 DNA: TGTGCCAGCAGTGATGGGGCCGGGGCCAACGTCCTGACTTTC
D gene: .
clone size: .
V gene: TRBV2
J gene: TRBJ2-6

CDR3 protein: CASSPDRGAGANVLTF
CDR3 DNA: TGTGCCAGCAGTCCGGACAGGGGAGCGGGGGCCAACGTCCTGACTTTC
D gene: TRBD1
clone size: .
V gene: TRBV6-2/TRBV6-3
J gene: TRBJ2-6

CDR3 protein: CASSLASGADTQYF
CDR3 DNA: TGTGCCAGCAGCTTAGCAAGCGGGGCGGATACGCAGTATTTT
D gene: TRBD2
clone size: .
V gene: TRBV7-3
J gene: TRBJ2-3

CDR3 protein: CASSYESRGEKLFF
CDR3 DNA: TGTGCCAGCAGTTACGAGAGCAGGGGTGAAAAACTGTTTTTT
D gene: .
clone size: .
V gene: TRBV6-5
J gene: TRBJ1-4